Presented here are 27 T cell receptor beta chains from one specimen sequenced in a study of shared clonotypes between healthy human individuals. Assay used: immunoSEQ multiplex PCR; TCRdb lists only in-frame clones, some missing. The sample holds hundreds of thousands of clones, 95% to 97% seen once. The source material was naive CD4+ T cells sorted from blood. The subset denotes: CD45RA+ positively selected. The receptors were gathered from a woman aged 25 to 45 in good health.

The chain combines TRBV18 with TRBJ1-1; a weak D match, TRBD1 (5 bases). CDR3 length equals 14 residues. V was cut by 3 bases and J by 2 bases, with 10 bases left in between. Germline CDR1 KGHSH, CDR2 LQKENI. The CDR3 spells CASSPGRINTEAFF. The CDR3 coding sequence is TGTGCCAGCTCACCGGGACGGATCAACACTGAAGCTTTCTTT.

Notes on this clone: Other nucleotide sequences from this sample produce the same CDR3. The V and J genes are TRBV28 and TRBJ2-7, with 14 bases matching TRBD2. V gave up 2 bases and J gave up 3 bases; unmatched junction bases: 0. CDR3 length equals 15 residues. Germline V lookup: CDR1 MDHEN, CDR2 SYDVKM. This CDR3 reads CASSLGTSGSYEQYF. CDR3 nucleotide sequence: TGTGCCAGCAGTTTAGGGACTAGCGGGAGCTACGAGCAGTACTTC.

About this clone itself: This sample also contains other DNA sequences that code for the same CDR3. The V call is TRBV5-1, the J call TRBJ1-4; a weak D match, TRBD1 (6 bases). CDR1 SGHRS and CDR2 YFSETQ come from the germline V gene. The CDR3 extends over 14 amino acids. V shed 3 bases and J shed 0 bases, with 6 bases lying between them. The CDR3 DNA reads TGCGCCAGCAGCTGGACAGCAACTAATGAAAAACTGTTTTTT. Encoded protein: CASSWTATNEKLFF.

The chain combines TRBV6-1 with TRBJ1-5; maybe TRBD1 (5 bases). The CDR3 sequence is 13 residues long. V lost 2 bases, J lost 7 bases, and 9 bases lay in between. CDR1 and CDR2 (germline): MNHNS, SASEGT. The CDR3 region is CASSEREGQPQHF. CDR3 bases: TGTGCCAGCAGTGAAAGGGAGGGGCAGCCCCAGCATTTT.

The chain uses TRBV30 and TRBJ1-5, with no clear D. The CDR3 extends over 15 amino acids. V was pared by 2 bases and J by 5 bases, with 16 bases between. Germline V CDR1 and CDR2: GTSNPN, SVGIG (reference sequence). CDR3 nucleotide sequence: TGTGCCTGGAGTCCCCGGGGTCCCGGGCATCAGCCCCAGCATTTT. Protein sequence: CAWSPRGPGHQPQHF.

V is TRBV11-3 and J is TRBJ2-7, with unresolved D. The CDR3 runs 13 residues. The germline V and J ends were trimmed by 0 bases and 3 bases, with 6 bases remaining between them. Germline-derived CDR1 and CDR2 are SGHNT and YENEEA. The CDR3: CASSLDSSYEQYF. In nucleotides, the CDR3 is TGTGCCAGCAGCTTAGATTCAAGCTACGAGCAGTACTTC.

The genes are TRBV10-3 and TRBJ1-1; D may be TRBD1 (5 bases). There are 14 residues in the CDR3. V shed 4 bases and J shed 0 bases, with 9 bases lying between them. CDR1 ENHRY and CDR2 SYGVKD come from the germline V gene. DNA for the CDR3: TGTGCCATCAGTGTTGGGGGTATGAACACTGAAGCTTTCTTT. Its protein product is CAISVGGMNTEAFF.

CDR3 DNA sequence: TGTGCCAGCAGTTACGGAAGGGGTACTGAAGCTTTCTTT. Protein sequence: CASSYGRGTEAFF. The chain links TRBV6-6 to TRBJ1-1; D might be TRBD1 (5 bases). Trimming cost V 2 bases and J 5 bases, with 9 bases left between them. Per the germline V gene, CDR1 is MNHNY and CDR2 is SVGAGI (reference sequence). The CDR3 contains 13 residues.

V and J are TRBV19 and TRBJ1-1, with 10 bases aligning to TRBD1. Germline assignment: CDR1 LNHDA and CDR2 SQIVND (reference sequence). The CDR3 contains 13 residues. Trimming cost V 5 bases and J 5 bases; bases outside gene matches: 2. The CDR3 is CASSRQGATEAFF. CDR3 nucleotides: TGTGCCAGTAGTCGACAGGGGGCAACTGAAGCTTTCTTT.

This clone was counted only a few times. This rearrangement joins TRBV10-1 to TRBJ1-3, with D uncertain. The CDR3 covers 17 residues. Germline values: CDR1 WNHNN, CDR2 SYGVQD (reference sequence). Deletions cut 10 bases from V and 0 bases from J, with 22 bases between. The DNA for the CDR3 is TGCGCCACCCGCGAACGAGGTGGGGAACCCTCTGGAAACACCATATATTTT. Its translation: CATRERGGEPSGNTIYF.

The chain joins TRBV28 to TRBJ2-6; no reliable D call. This CDR3 contains 17 residues. Germline CDR1 and CDR2: MDHEN and SYDVKM. V was clipped by 3 bases and J by 0 bases, with 12 bases between them. CDR3: CASSLGRNYSGANVLTF. CDR3 DNA: TGTGCCAGCAGTTTGGGCAGGAACTACTCTGGGGCCAACGTCCTGACTTTC.

This chain joins TRBV5-5 and TRBJ1-5; possibly TRBD1 for D (5 bases). V lost 0 bases to trimming and J lost 6 bases, with 16 bases between them. This CDR3 contains 16 residues. The germline V gene encodes CDR1 SGHKS and CDR2 YYEKEE (reference sequence). The CDR3 nucleotides read TGTGCCAGCAGCTTGGCCCCGACAGCGGATGTTCAGCCCCAGCATTTT. The encoded protein is CASSLAPTADVQPQHF.

The rearrangement links TRBV27 to TRBJ2-1; 8 bases fit TRBD2. V trimming: 2 bases; J trimming: 6 bases; junction bases outside the gene matches: 9. The V gene's germline CDR1 is MNHEY and CDR2 SMNVEV (reference sequence). This CDR3 is built from 16 residues. CDR3 sequence (DNA): TGTGCCAGCAGTTTAATAGCGGGAAACATAATCAATGAGCAGTTCTTC. As protein: CASSLIAGNIINEQFF.

The genes are TRBV5-6 and TRBJ1-4, with D hard to call. This CDR3 has 15 residues. The germline V gene encodes CDR1 SGHDT and CDR2 YYEEEE. V was pared by 4 bases and J by 4 bases, with 14 bases between. The CDR3 is CASSLGSPRNEKLFF. CDR3 DNA: TGTGCCAGCAGCCTTGGGTCCCCGCGTAATGAAAAACTGTTTTTT. Full variable domain (outside the CDR3, taken from reference TRBV5-6 and TRBJ1-4): DAGVTQSPTHLIKTRGQQVTLRCSPKSGHDTVSWYQQALGQGPQFIFQYYEEEERQRGNFPDRFSGHQFPNYSSELNVNALLLGDSALYLCASSLGSPRNEKLFFGSGTQLSVL.

The V and J genes are TRBV2 and TRBJ1-5; 9 nucleotides align to TRBD1. Germline CDR1 is SNHLY and CDR2 is FYNNEI. The CDR3 extends over 18 amino acids. The trim removed 4 bases at V and 0 bases at J, leaving 10 bases unmatched. CDR3 protein: CASSAGTGPFYSNQPQHF. The CDR3, as DNA: TGTGCCAGCAGTGCCGGGACAGGGCCTTTCTATAGCAATCAGCCCCAGCATTTT.

The chain employs TRBV29-1 and TRBJ2-7; TRBD2 agrees at 12 bases. Germline-derived CDR1 and CDR2 are SQVTM and ANQGSEA. V lost 6 bases and J lost 5; bases outside the gene matches: 8. The CDR3 is 14 amino acids. DNA of the CDR3: TGCAGCGTCCTTAGACTAGCGGGAGACCACGAGCAGTACTTC. It encodes CSVLRLAGDHEQYF.

This clone was seen just once. The chain employs TRBV10-3 and TRBJ1-2, with TRBD1 matching 8 bases. Germline V lookup: CDR1 ENHRY, CDR2 SYGVKD. The length of the CDR3 is 16 residues. Germline trimming cut 3 bases from V and 3 bases from J; bases unmatched to any gene: 9. The CDR3 reads CAISDSGGQGHYGYTF. In DNA form, the CDR3 reads TGTGCCATCAGTGACAGTGGTGGACAGGGACACTATGGCTACACCTTC.

About this clone itself: A junction end diverges from the germline sequence, so it may reflect a read error. The gene calls are TRBV6-5 and TRBJ2-7; D is unclear. This CDR3 spans 16 amino acids. CDR1 is MNHEY, CDR2 SVGAGI, per germline. The CDR3 region is CASSYSSSFPSHEQYF. CDR3 DNA: TGTGCCAGCAGTTACTCGAGTAGTTTCCCCTCCCACGAGCAGTACTTC.

The chain combines TRBV11-1 with TRBJ2-5; D unclear. This CDR3 is built from 11 residues. Trimming shortened V by 4 bases and J by 5 bases, and 5 bases separated the two germline ends. CDR1 SGHAT and CDR2 FQDESV come from the germline V gene (reference sequence). The CDR3 DNA reads TGTGCCAGCAGCTCGGGTGAGACCCAGTACTTC. Encoded protein: CASSSGETQYF.

The chain couples TRBV5-1 to TRBJ1-2; 11 nucleotides match TRBD1. Germline CDR1 is SGHRS and CDR2 is YFSETQ. CDR3 length: 14 amino acids. The V segment lost 4 bases and the J segment 4 bases; nucleotides outside the gene matches: 3. For the CDR3, the DNA is TGCGCCAGCAGCCCCGGACAGGGGGCCTATGGCTACACCTTC. It codes for CASSPGQGAYGYTF.

This chain links TRBV28 with TRBJ2-5, with 7 nucleotides matching TRBD2. The J call is in doubt because the DNA end fits TRBJ2-7 better. The CDR3 is 15 amino acids. CDR1 and CDR2 (germline): MDHEN, SYDVKM. This CDR3 reads CASSLGRERHYEQYF. DNA of the CDR3: TGTGCCAGCAGTTTAGGGCGGGAGAGGCACTACGAGCAGTACTTC.

CDR3 sequence: CASSVGANSGANVLTF. CDR3 coding DNA: TGTGCCAGCAGCGTTGGGGCGAACTCTGGGGCCAACGTCCTGACTTTC. V gene TRBV9 combines with J gene TRBJ2-6, with D perhaps matching TRBD1 (5 bases). There are 16 residues in the CDR3. V was clipped by 2 bases and J by 0 bases, with 9 bases between them. Germline-derived CDR1 and CDR2 are SGDLS and YYNGEE.

V usage is TRBV5-1 and J usage is TRBJ1-3, with 10 bases that match TRBD1. Germline V gene lookup returns CDR1 SGHRS and CDR2 YFSETQ. This CDR3 is built from 15 residues. Trimming removed 5 bases from V and 2 bases from J; junction bases left unmatched: 4. As DNA, the CDR3 is TGCGCCAGCAGGACGGACAGGGGGACTGGAAACACCATATATTTT. Amino acids: CASRTDRGTGNTIYF.

The gene calls are TRBV28 and TRBJ1-4; D is ambiguous. Germline CDR1 MDHEN, CDR2 SYDVKM. The CDR3 sequence is 13 residues long. V gave up 6 bases and J gave up 4 bases, with 9 bases separating them. The chain's CDR3 is CASSRGDNEKLFF. CDR3 bases: TGTGCCAGCAGCCGCGGAGATAATGAAAAACTGTTTTTT.

The chain has TRBV11-2 and TRBJ2-7; 13 bases line up with TRBD2. V was clipped by 4 bases and J by 1 base; unmatched bases: 10. The CDR3 has 18 amino acids. Germline CDR1 and CDR2: SGHAT and FQNNGV. CDR3 protein: CASSYRRTSGSGSYEQYF. CDR3 DNA sequence: TGTGCCAGCAGCTACCGTAGGACTAGCGGGAGCGGGTCCTACGAGCAGTACTTC.

The chain has TRBV28 and TRBJ2-5; D perhaps matches TRBD1 (5 bases). Germline lookup yields CDR1 MDHEN and CDR2 SYDVKM. The CDR3 contains 16 residues. With 4 bases removed from V and 10 bases from J, the gap between germline ends came to 25 bases. Here the CDR3 DNA reads TGTGCCAGCAGTTGGGGCACCAACCCTTCAGAGACCCTCCAGTACTTC. It translates to CASSWGTNPSETLQYF.

The chain uses TRBV19 and TRBJ2-5; TRBD1 matches 8 bases. Germline-derived CDR1 and CDR2 are LNHDA and SQIVND (reference sequence). After removal of 1 base from V and 1 base from J, the junction contained 5 bases not matched to a gene. The CDR3 is 16 amino acids. DNA of the CDR3: TGTGCCAGTAGTATAGGGGCCAGGGGGCTCCAAGAGACCCAGTACTTC. This encodes CASSIGARGLQETQYF. The whole variable domain, filled in from reference TRBV19 and TRBJ2-5, reads DGGITQSPKYLFRKEGQNVTLSCEQNLNHDAMYWYRQDPGQGLRLIYYSQIVNDFQKGDIAEGYSVSREKKESFPLTVTSAQKNPTAFYLCASSIGARGLQETQYFGPGTRLLVL.